This TCR beta chain stems from a study of response to subunit inactivated influenza vaccine. Findings of the study overall: Authors suggested few new T cells are recruited by each seasonal influenza vaccination.

V dropped 2 bases and J dropped 7 bases, with 8 bases sitting between them. This CDR3 spans 12 amino acids. The V gene's germline CDR1 is SGHTA and CDR2 FQGNSA. This clonotype has only a few counts. Antigen: not known. Each CDR3 protein gets one entry after TCRdb re-called the RT-PCR reads with MiXCR. The data show about 570,000 distinct CDR3 sequences, 10% to 15% seen once. The chain is built from TRBV7-2 and TRBJ1-2; no definite D call. The receptor comes from a man aged 45 to 65 who received an inactivated influenza vaccine. The specimen was PBMCs from blood, collected on the day of vaccination. The chain's CDR3 is CASSLTGSGYTF. CDR3 DNA sequence: TGTGCCAGCAGCTTAACTGGGTCTGGCTACACCTTC.